The TCR beta chain described here comes from a study of T cell changes during pregnancy in multiple sclerosis. Trimming pared 1 base from V and 3 bases from J, leaving 13 bases between. Germline CDR1 reads SGHVS; CDR2 reads FNYEAQ. CDR3 size: 15 residues. Clones were sequenced by immunoSEQ multiplex PCR, and TCRdb holds only the in-frame ones, with some missing. The sample yields roughly 51,000 clones, 85% to 95% seen once. Sequenced material: CD8+ T cells from peripheral blood mononuclear cells, taken before pregnancy. The receptor comes from a female donor with multiple sclerosis, enrolled in a pregnancy study. V gene TRBV7-6 combines with J gene TRBJ2-7, with D perhaps matching TRBD2 (6 bases). As DNA, the CDR3 is TGTGCCAGCAGCTTAGGGGGAGCTAGCGTCTACGAGCAGTACTTC. Translating it yields CASSLGGASVYEQYF.